The 27 T cell receptor beta chains given below trace back to one sample, sequenced in a study of blood T cell repertoires in COVID-19. The assay was immunoSEQ multiplex PCR, and TCRdb's table has in-frame clones only and misses some. The sample has a few hundred thousand clones, 90% seen once. The sample consisted of PBMCs or T cells enriched from blood (not recorded which). These receptors were collected from a woman between 18 and 29 years old with acute COVID-19.

As for this clone: This CDR3 is also generated by other DNA sequences in the sample. V usage is TRBV28 and J usage is TRBJ2-2, with TRBD1 matching 8 bases. The CDR3 has 15 amino acids. V trimming: 5 bases; J trimming: 3 bases; junction bases outside the gene matches: 5. Germline V CDR1 and CDR2: MDHEN, SYDVKM. The CDR3 sequence is CASSSGQGDTGELFF. The CDR3, as DNA: TGTGCCAGCAGTAGCGGACAGGGAGACACCGGGGAGCTGTTTTTT.

The J gene is TRBJ1-2, the V gene TRBV5-1; D ambiguous. Trimming removed 4 bases at V and 3 bases at J, with 10 bases between. CDR3 length: 13 amino acids. Germline V gives CDR1 SGHRS, CDR2 YFSETQ. The CDR3 coding sequence is TGCGCCAGCAGCCCCGAGACACACTATGGCTACACCTTC. It is translated as CASSPETHYGYTF. Combining the CDR3 with reference TRBV5-1 and TRBJ1-2 gives the whole variable domain KAGVTQTPRYLIKTRGQQVTLSCSPISGHRSVSWYQQTPGQGLQFLFEYFSETQRNKGNFPGRFSGRQFSNSRSEMNVSTLELGDSALYLCASSPETHYGYTFGSGTRLTVV.

This CDR3 reads CASSLRDRVDEQFF. Written as DNA, the CDR3 is TGTGCCAGCAGCTTAAGGGACAGGGTCGATGAGCAGTTCTTC. The V gene is TRBV5-4, the J gene TRBJ2-1; TRBD1 aligns across 9 bases. Germline values: CDR1 SGHNT, CDR2 YYREEE (reference sequence). V gave up 2 bases and J gave up 8 bases; unmatched junction bases: 5. The CDR3 consists of 14 residues.

This chain links TRBV2 with TRBJ1-6; a possible D gene is TRBD1 (6 bases). CDR1 is SNHLY, CDR2 FYNNEI, per germline. V was clipped by 1 base and J by 5 bases, with 9 bases between them. The CDR3 runs 15 residues. This CDR3 is CASSEGRGDNSPLHF. The CDR3 nucleotides are TGTGCCAGCAGTGAAGGCAGGGGCGATAATTCACCCCTCCACTTT.

This clone has a handful of counts. CDR3: CATSDFGSGTAYYEQYF. The CDR3 bases are TGTGCCACCAGTGATTTCGGGTCCGGGACAGCCTACTACGAGCAGTACTTC. The V call is TRBV24-1, the J call TRBJ2-7; 7 bases fit TRBD1. CDR1 is KGHDR, CDR2 SFDVKD, per germline. The CDR3 covers 17 residues. V lost 1 base and J lost 3; bases outside the gene matches: 11.

The chain combines TRBV6-5 with TRBJ1-2, with D unclear. V lost 6 bases and J 0 bases, leaving 8 bases between the germline ends. CDR3 size: 13 residues. CDR1 is MNHEY, CDR2 SVGAGI, per germline. The CDR3 reads CASRSGTNYGYTF. Written as DNA, the CDR3 is TGTGCCAGCAGGTCCGGGACTAACTATGGCTACACCTTC.

As regards this clone: The germline gene is not matched at one end of the junction; a read error may be the cause. The rearrangement links TRBV5-6 to TRBJ1-2, with TRBD1 as a possible D gene (6 bases). The germline CDR1 and CDR2 sequences are SGHDT and YYEEEE. This CDR3 contains 12 residues. The CDR3, as DNA: TGTGCCAGCACCTTGGACAGCTATGGCTACACCTTC. This gives the protein CASTLDSYGYTF.

This chain links TRBV10-2 with TRBJ1-1; D is undetermined. Germline CDR1 reads WSHSY; CDR2 reads SAAADI. V was trimmed by 6 bases and J by 4 bases, leaving 15 bases between them. There are 14 residues in the CDR3. For the CDR3, the DNA is TGCGCCAGCAGCTCACTCGAGGCACTCACTGAAGCTTTCTTT. Translation gives CASSSLEALTEAFF.

The chain couples TRBV12-5 to TRBJ2-5, with a possible D match to TRBD2 (5 bases). The germline V gene encodes CDR1 LGHNT and CDR2 FRNRAP. The length of the CDR3 is 13 residues. V was clipped by 4 bases and J by 9 bases, with 15 bases between them. The CDR3 sequence: CASGSMLSEAQYF. For the CDR3, the DNA is TGTGCTAGTGGTTCCATGCTTAGCGAAGCCCAGTACTTC.

This chain joins TRBV24-1 and TRBJ1-3; D not resolved. Trimming took 2 bases from V and 0 from J, leaving 10 bases between them. CDR3 length equals 16 residues. Germline values: CDR1 KGHDR, CDR2 SFDVKD. In DNA form, the CDR3 reads TGTGCCACCAGTGATTCCCAGGATTTCTCTGGAAACACCATATATTTT. This sequence encodes CATSDSQDFSGNTIYF.

The rearrangement joins TRBV7-2 to TRBJ2-1, with 13 nucleotides matching TRBD2. The CDR3 has 19 amino acids. V gave up 5 bases and J gave up 5 bases; unmatched junction bases: 15. Looked up from germline, CDR1 is SGHTA and CDR2 is FQGNSA. The CDR3 nucleotides are TGTGCCAGCAGCCCGGGACTAGCGGGAAGGGTGTTGATTCACAATGAGCAGTTCTTC. Its translation is CASSPGLAGRVLIHNEQFF.

This clone was seen just once. V gene TRBV2 combines with J gene TRBJ2-6, with 7 bases lining up with TRBD2. V dropped 6 bases and J dropped 1; count of bases not matched to a gene: 9. The CDR3 is 17 amino acids. Germline V gives CDR1 SNHLY, CDR2 FYNNEI. CDR3 amino acids: CASSEWPGGSGANVLTF. CDR3 DNA: TGTGCCAGCAGCGAATGGCCGGGGGGATCTGGGGCCAACGTCCTGACTTTC.

The rearrangement joins TRBV5-6 to TRBJ1-6; no firm D call. V was clipped by 0 bases and J by 11 bases, with 12 bases between them. The CDR3 runs to 14 residues. Germline CDR1 reads SGHDT; CDR2 reads YYEEEE. As DNA, the CDR3 is TGTGCCAGCAGCTTGGTCTCACCCGAGGCACCCCTCCACTTT. Translation gives CASSLVSPEAPLHF.

In this sample, this clone turned up once. The gene calls are TRBV6-5 and TRBJ2-7; maybe TRBD2 (6 bases). The V end lost 6 bases, the J end lost 5 bases, and 14 bases lay between the germline ends. CDR1 is MNHEY, CDR2 SVGAGI, per germline. The CDR3 has 13 amino acids. CDR3 DNA sequence: TGTGCCAGCAGACGGGAGACGGCCCACGAGCAGTACTTC. Amino acid sequence: CASRRETAHEQYF.

The rearrangement joins TRBV7-3 to TRBJ2-5, with TRBD1 matching 7 bases. The trim removed 4 bases at V and 4 bases at J, leaving 6 bases unmatched. Germline CDR1 is SGHTA and CDR2 is FQGTGA. The CDR3 loop spans 14 amino acids. CDR3 DNA: TGTGCCAGCAGCTCTGCATCAGGGGGAGAGACCCAGTACTTC. Translated, it gives CASSSASGGETQYF.

The DNA of the CDR3 is TGTGCCAGCAGTTTCAGGGCCGTGAACACTGAAGCTTTCTTT. Translation: CASSFRAVNTEAFF. The chain combines TRBV28 with TRBJ1-1, with TRBD1 as a possible D gene (5 bases). Germline loops: CDR1 MDHEN, CDR2 SYDVKM. The germline V and J ends were trimmed by 3 bases and 0 bases, with 8 bases remaining between them. This CDR3 has 14 residues.

This clone was found once. The chain has TRBV28 and TRBJ1-1; D gene ambiguous. Trimming left V 2 bases short and J 6 bases short, with 10 bases between. CDR3 length: 13 amino acids. The V gene's germline CDR1 is MDHEN and CDR2 SYDVKM. The CDR3 protein is CASSLQALPEAFF. The CDR3 region has the DNA TGTGCCAGCAGTTTACAGGCGCTCCCTGAAGCTTTCTTT. Based on the CDR3 plus reference TRBV28 and TRBJ1-1, the full variable domain is DVKVTQSSRYLVKRTGEKVFLECVQDMDHENMFWYRQDPGLGLRLIYFSYDVKMKEKGDIPEGYSVSREKKERFSLILESASTNQTSMYLCASSLQALPEAFFGQGTRLTVV.

This chain joins TRBV11-3 and TRBJ2-7, with D perhaps matching TRBD1 (6 bases). CDR1 is SGHNT and CDR2 is YENEEA in the germline V gene. Trimming cost V 4 bases and J 7 bases, with 23 bases left between them. The CDR3 runs 16 residues. The chain's CDR3 is CASSYGRGRGVLEQYF. In DNA form, the CDR3 reads TGTGCCAGCAGCTATGGCCGTGGCAGGGGCGTTTTGGAGCAGTACTTC.

This clone was recorded only once. The V call is TRBV9, the J call TRBJ2-2; the match to TRBD1 covers 9 bases. The CDR3 is 17 residues long. CDR1 is SGDLS and CDR2 is YYNGEE in the germline V gene. V shed 2 bases, J shed 4 bases, and the junction held 9 bases outside the gene matches. In nucleotides, the CDR3 is TGTGCCAGCAGCGTCGTCCCGGGACAGGGATCCACCGGGGAGCTGTTTTTT. Residues: CASSVVPGQGSTGELFF.

V gene TRBV9 combines with J gene TRBJ1-2, with 9 bases matching TRBD1. V trimming: 3 bases; J trimming: 6 bases; junction bases outside the gene matches: 3. CDR1 is SGDLS and CDR2 is YYNGEE in the germline V gene. The CDR3 has 13 amino acids. The DNA of the CDR3 is TGTGCCAGCAGCGACAGGGGGCGCGATGGCTACACCTTC. It translates to CASSDRGRDGYTF. Using reference TRBV9 and TRBJ1-2 for the parts outside the CDR3, the full variable domain is DSGVTQTPKHLITATGQRVTLRCSPRSGDLSVYWYQQSLDQGLQFLIQYYNGEERAKGNILERFSAQQFPDLHSELNLSSLELGDSALYFCASSDRGRDGYTFGSGTRLTVV.

V usage is TRBV28 and J usage is TRBJ1-5; D gene uncertain. CDR3 length: 15 amino acids. CDR1 is MDHEN, CDR2 SYDVKM, per germline. Trimming removed 3 bases at V and 2 bases at J, with 11 bases between. CDR3 in amino acids: CASSFRSRGNQPQHF. The CDR3 nucleotides read TGTGCCAGCAGTTTTAGGTCGCGGGGCAATCAGCCCCAGCATTTT.

The rearrangement joins TRBV28 to TRBJ2-7; TRBD1 aligns across 7 bases. V shed 6 bases, J shed 9 bases, and the junction held 17 bases outside the gene matches. The CDR3 runs 15 residues. From germline, CDR1 is MDHEN and CDR2 SYDVKM. CDR3 loop: CASSPGQELREWQYF. The CDR3, as DNA: TGTGCCAGCAGCCCCGGACAGGAGCTACGAGAATGGCAGTACTTC.

This chain connects TRBV7-3 to TRBJ1-6; D remains ambiguous. CDR1 SGHTA and CDR2 FQGTGA come from the germline V gene. V lost 1 base to trimming and J lost 8 bases, with 6 bases between them. The CDR3 sequence is 13 residues long. CDR3 in amino acids: CASSLSTDSPLHF. DNA for the CDR3: TGTGCCAGCAGCTTAAGCACGGATTCACCCCTCCACTTT.

The J gene is TRBJ1-2, the V gene TRBV19; 7 bases agree with TRBD1. Germline CDR1 is LNHDA and CDR2 is SQIVND (reference sequence). The CDR3 is 16 residues long. The V segment lost 3 bases and the J segment 2 bases; nucleotides outside the gene matches: 9. The CDR3 loop reads CASSMFNVRGNYGYTF. In nucleotides, the CDR3 is TGTGCCAGTAGTATGTTTAATGTCAGGGGGAACTATGGCTACACCTTC.

This chain joins TRBV7-9 and TRBJ1-1; D is ambiguous. The germline V gene encodes CDR1 SEHNR and CDR2 FQNEAQ (reference sequence). With 5 bases removed from V and 8 bases from J, the gap between germline ends came to 12 bases. The CDR3 consists of 12 residues. CDR3 protein: CASSLRSVEAFF. The CDR3 bases are TGTGCCAGCAGCCTAAGGAGCGTGGAAGCTTTCTTT.

The CDR3 loop is CATSPSRGSNQPQHF. The CDR3 DNA sequence: TGTGCCACCAGCCCGTCCAGGGGGAGCAATCAGCCCCAGCATTTT. The chain recombines TRBV15 with TRBJ1-5; 7 bases are shared with TRBD1. The CDR3 covers 15 residues. CDR1 is LNHNV, CDR2 YYDKDF, per germline (reference sequence). The junction had 5 bases not matched to a gene; V was cut back by 5 bases and J by 1 base.

J is TRBJ1-2 and V is TRBV6-5, with D tentatively TRBD1 (6 bases). The V end was cut by 0 bases, the J end by 8 bases, with 10 bases between. CDR1 and CDR2 from the germline V gene are MNHEY and SVGAGI. The CDR3 totals 13 residues. In nucleotides, the CDR3 is TGTGCCAGCAGTTACTCGGCAGGGGACGGCTACACCTTC. It codes for CASSYSAGDGYTF.